This TCR beta chain was observed in a study of T cell repertoires in cytomegalovirus infection. CDR1 and CDR2 (germline): ENHRY, SYGVKD. V shed 6 bases and J 3 bases; nucleotides not matched to a gene: 4. The CDR3 is made up of 14 amino acids. Study outcomes and limitations: HLA-C-restricted CMV-specific TCR beta clonotypes were dominant in the ex vivo response. Summed frequency of shared TCR beta families picked out CMV carriers who also had the relevant HLA.

TCRdb re-derived calls from the reads in MiXCR, one entry per CDR3 protein. Here the sample spans about 770,000 distinct CDR3 sequences, almost 30% being singletons. Remarks on this clonotype: Its antigen is currently unknown.

The receptor comes from a human donor in good health (CMV status not recorded). Some clones in this sample may be carry-over from other donors' samples. This chain joins TRBV10-3 and TRBJ2-3, with TRBD1 matching over 9 bases. Material: cultured CD8+ T cells from PBMCs, obtained from culture after CMV antigen stimulation. CDR3: CAIRGGQGTDTQYF. The CDR3 DNA reads as TGTGCCATCAGGGGGGGACAGGGAACAGATACGCAGTATTTT.